Here is one T cell receptor beta chain with its context. A single count supports this clone. Its target antigen remains unknown. Base qualities are missing; no much larger clone stands one base away. This sample stems from a study of T cells in localized non-small cell lung cancer (TCRdb year 2020). Describing the broader study: The study examined T cell repertoires in roughly 240 patients with early-stage NSCLC and compared tumors with uninvolved tumor-adjacent lungs. The mean age of the NSCLC patients was roughly 63 years, with 120 to 150 men and around 99 women. All 230 or so NSCLC patients in the cohort were treatment-naive and had localized lung tumors that were resected.

The research as a whole found: Longer overall survival was associated with higher blood T cell density, whereas shorter survival was associated with higher adjacent-lung clonality. Of the top 100 tumor clones, a median of roughly 60 were detected in paired uninvolved adjacent lung; 28 were also among that lung's top 100. Because the study design was exploratory, TCR variables were selected using unadjusted p-values without false-discovery rate correction. Multi-region tumor sequencing was not performed, so intratumor heterogeneity could not be excluded. Uninvolved tumor-adjacent lung showed the highest T cell clonality, higher than tumor, which suggests more focused antigenic responses in the uninvolved tumor-adjacent lung.

The immunoSEQ Assay was used to sequence TCR beta CDR3 regions from DNA. Concerning the study's data processing: T cell density was computed as TCR beta template counts normalized to usable DNA estimated by amplifying housekeeping genes. Richness was estimated using the preseqR package, with extrapolation to 400,000 templates for PBMC samples and to 120,000 templates for tissue samples. Clonality was taken to be one minus Pielou's evenness. Differential abundance testing on productive amino-acid clonotypes, with a minimum total count of 5 and an alpha of 0.1, was used to identify tissue-enriched TCRs. The Jaccard Index and the Morisita Overlap Index were used to measure repertoire overlap between compartments. TCR beta CDR3s were clustered by GLIPH together with public tetramer-defined viral CDR3s, and at least three viral sequences plus V-gene enrichment were required for viral motifs. The immuneACCESS repertoire file appears here via TCRdb, limited to in-frame rearrangements. These files lack a portion of the clones; in checked studies, under half of the deficit traces to unresolved V genes, and the cause of the others is not known. From that table come the V and J calls and clone size; the DNA was used to work out D and trimming. This sample comprises about 13,000 clones, 84% of them detected only once. The ten largest make up about 26% of the sample.

Spanning cysteine to phenylalanine, the CDR3 consists of 13 amino acids. CDR3 DNA is the only sequence kept; it has 39 bases, read in frame from the first base. Per the germline V gene, ENHRY is the CDR1 and SYGVKD is the CDR2. V is shortened by 4 bases, J by 5 bases, and the region joining them spans 9 bases. At diagnosis, tumor, uninvolved tumor-adjacent lung and peripheral blood were collected and then preserved as a mix of FFPE and fresh-frozen material. Blood samples were analyzed as peripheral blood mononuclear cells for TCR repertoire profiling. The input for sequencing was peripheral blood, taken before any cancer treatment. The receptor chain draws on TRBV10-3 and TRBJ2-1; the D gene cannot be resolved reliably. This receptor was taken from a male donor aged 60 or over with stage I squamous cell lung carcinoma. The DNA sequence follows: TGTGCCATCAGTGCCCGATCCGACAATGAGCAGTTCTTC. It translates as CAISARSDNEQFF.